One sample yielded the 4 T cell receptor beta chains listed below, sequenced in a study of siplizumab effects on memory and regulatory T cells. TCRdb's copy holds only in-frame clones and misses some; the assay was immunoSEQ multiplex PCR. In the table there are about 100,000 clones, approximately 92% of which are singletons. The sample comprised CD4+ T cells sorted from blood. Receptors originate from a human donor in good health. Some clones in this sample may be carry-over from other donors' samples.

The rearrangement joins TRBV15 to TRBJ1-1, with a tentative D call TRBD1 (6 bases). Germline lookup yields CDR1 LNHNV and CDR2 YYDKDF (reference sequence). This CDR3 spans 17 amino acids. Trimming pared 0 bases from V and 1 base from J, leaving 15 bases between. DNA for the CDR3: TGTGCCACCAGCAGAGATCCCCAGGGGCGGTGGAACACTGAAGCTTTCTTT. Translation: CATSRDPQGRWNTEAFF.

V and J are TRBV2 and TRBJ1-1; 12 nucleotides match TRBD1. Germline V gene data show CDR1 as SNHLY and CDR2 as FYNNEI. This CDR3 has 15 residues. Trimming cost V 7 bases and J 4 bases; bases outside gene matches: 7. CDR3 protein: CASNRDRGLATEAFF. The CDR3 region has the DNA TGTGCCAGCAATCGGGACAGGGGGCTAGCCACTGAAGCTTTCTTT.

This clone was found once. Since the CDR3 does not end with the conserved phenylalanine or tryptophan, this likely comes from a read error. It is unclear where the CDR3 begins or ends on the DNA, so no DNA is shown, and the CDR3 is as TCRdb lists it. J is TRBJ1-1 and V is TRBV6-5. CDR1 MNHEY and CDR2 SVGAGI come from the germline V gene. With termini counted, the CDR3 has 8 amino acids. The CDR3 is CASGSGSC.

The chain combines TRBV9 with TRBJ1-4, with D possibly TRBD1 on 5 matching bases. The CDR3 loop spans 15 amino acids. Germline V gene sequence: CDR1 SGDLS, CDR2 YYNGEE. V dropped 0 bases and J dropped 5 bases, with 11 bases sitting between them. The chain's CDR3 is CASSVGGRRNEKLFF. The CDR3 DNA is TGTGCCAGCAGCGTAGGGGGGAGAAGGAATGAAAAACTGTTTTTT.